This T cell receptor beta chain was observed in a study of T cell repertoires in cytomegalovirus infection. Overall study context: The authors used CMV epitopes that were HLA-C-restricted (recently identified) and HLA-B-restricted (well studied). Indications came from public TCR beta signatures; they pointed to CMV infection and to a matching HLA type.

Findings and limits, study-wide: Carriers of CMV and the relevant HLA type were discriminated by public TCR beta frequency. Across the ex vivo response, the dominant clonotypes were HLA-C-restricted CMV-specific TCR beta clonotypes.

TCRdb processed the reads anew with MiXCR; each CDR3 protein has one entry. This table has some 99,000 distinct CDR3 sequences, 29% appearing once. Concerning this clonotype: Its cognate antigen is unknown.

V was shortened by 2 bases and J by 7 bases, with 9 bases between the two germline ends. The CDR3 length is 12 residues. Germline CDR1 MNHGY, CDR2 SAAAGT. V is TRBV6-8 and J is TRBJ2-7; D remains unclear. The sample was CD8+ T cells from cultured PBMCs, taken from culture after CMV antigen stimulation. This TCR was recovered from a human donor in good health (CMV status not recorded). Some clones in this sample may be carry-over from other donors' samples. This CDR3 is CASSYPGSEQYF. In DNA, the CDR3 is TGTGCCAGCAGTTACCCGGGTTCTGAGCAGTACTTC.